The table lists the clone carrying this TCR beta chain with a count of one. TCRdb's table, derived via immunoSEQ multiplex PCR, lists solely in-frame clones and lacks some. The table lists over 5,000 clones, roughly 80% of them singletons, with approximately 25% in the top ten. The data stem from a study of OX40 agonist ivuxolimab in advanced cancers. As for the study in general: Patients assigned to dose escalation were diagnosed with hepatocellular carcinoma, melanoma, renal cell or head and neck cancer. Allowance was made for prior anti-PD-1, anti-PD-L1 or anti-CTLA-4 therapy, and roughly 39% had some. Two cutaneous melanoma patients and one hepatocellular carcinoma patient, three in all, had partial responses.

V lost 3 bases, J lost 2 bases, and 7 bases lay in between. Germline loops: CDR1 MDHEN, CDR2 SYDVKM. There are 13 residues in the CDR3. The chain carries TRBV28 and TRBJ1-1; D call uncertain. This receptor was taken from an adult with an advanced solid tumor such as melanoma, head and neck, liver or kidney cancer. Sequencing used CD4+ or CD8+ T cells sorted from blood, obtained in a trial of the OX40 agonist ivuxolimab. The CDR3 nucleotides read TGTGCCAGCAGTTTGGTTGTTAACACTGAAGCTTTCTTT. It encodes CASSLVVNTEAFF.